Below, 20 T cell receptor beta chains from the same sample are listed, as sequenced in a study of human T cells and chemical hapten exposure. It was unfractionated whole blood from which total RNA was extracted. TCRdb ran MiXCR on the 5' RACE reads and lists one entry per CDR3 protein. The sample holds tens of thousands of distinct CDR3 sequences, 15% to 20% seen once. The receptors were sampled from a female donor in good health.

This clonotype has more than one count but fewer than ten. This chain uses TRBV12-5 with TRBJ1-1, with D perhaps TRBD1 (5 bases). Germline V CDR1 and CDR2: LGHNT, FRNRAP. The ends were cut back, 2 bases at V and 8 bases at J, with 12 bases in the middle. The CDR3 is 13 residues long. The CDR3 loop reads CASGLREGSEAFF. The CDR3 nucleotides read TGTGCTAGTGGTTTGAGGGAGGGGAGCGAAGCTTTCTTT.

This clonotype is a singleton in its sample. One junction end does not reproduce the germline sequence, and a read error may be involved. This chain uses TRBV12-3 or TRBV12-4 with TRBJ1-5; 7 bases fit TRBD1. This CDR3 is built from 18 residues. The chain's CDR3 is CASSPRLSGQSSNQPQNF. CDR3 nucleotide sequence: TGTGCCAGCAGTCCAAGGTTGTCGGGACAGAGTAGCAATCAGCCCCAGAATTTT.

CDR3 coding DNA: TGTGCCAGCAGCGTTGCGGGGGGGCCCTACAATGAGCAGTTCTTC. This sequence encodes CASSVAGGPYNEQFF. The rearrangement links TRBV9 to TRBJ2-1, with 9 bases that match TRBD2. This CDR3 has 15 residues. V trimming: 2 bases; J trimming: 2 bases; junction bases outside the gene matches: 2. Germline CDR1 and CDR2: SGDLS and YYNGEE.

This clonotype was counted between two and nine times. The chain recombines TRBV29-1 with TRBJ1-4, with D uncertain. Trimming removed 4 bases at V and 5 bases at J, with 11 bases between. The CDR3 is 13 amino acids. Germline-derived CDR1 and CDR2 are SQVTM and ANQGSEA. Written as DNA, the CDR3 is TGCAGCGTTGCCAGGCGTTCAAATGAAAAACTGTTTTTT. It translates to CSVARRSNEKLFF.

This clonotype has more than one count but fewer than ten. The rearrangement uses TRBV15 and TRBJ2-2, with D tentatively TRBD1 (6 bases). The CDR3 runs to 14 residues. Germline CDR1 reads LNHNV; CDR2 reads YYDKDF (reference sequence). V was clipped by 3 bases and J by 7 bases, with 12 bases between them. The CDR3 is CATSSRQEHGELFF. Here the CDR3 DNA reads TGTGCCACCAGCAGCAGACAGGAGCACGGGGAGCTGTTTTTT.

V usage is TRBV7-2 and J usage is TRBJ2-1; D is unresolved. The CDR3 extends over 13 amino acids. Germline V gene lookup returns CDR1 SGHTA and CDR2 FQGNSA. Between the trimmed V and J ends, which lost 7 bases and 2 bases, there was a span of 9 bases. Written as DNA, the CDR3 is TGTGCCAGCAAAAGGCCAACCTACAATGAGCAGTTCTTC. Its translation is CASKRPTYNEQFF.

This clonotype has a handful of counts. The J gene is TRBJ1-1, the V gene TRBV11-2; the D gene is possibly TRBD1 (6 bases). Trimming left V 0 bases short and J 11 bases short, with 16 bases between. Germline V CDR1 and CDR2: SGHAT, FQNNGV. The CDR3 is 14 amino acids. CDR3 bases: TGTGCCAGCAGCTTAGATCATCAGGGGTTAGAGGCTTTCTTT. This sequence encodes CASSLDHQGLEAFF.

This clonotype was found a few times. The J gene is TRBJ1-3, the V gene TRBV4-1, with no clear D. The CDR3 is made up of 17 amino acids. Trimming shortened V by 5 bases and J by 4 bases, and 21 bases separated the two germline ends. Germline V gene data show CDR1 as MGHRA and CDR2 as YSYEKL. CDR3 in amino acids: CASSDIGRGRIGNTIYF. The CDR3 coding sequence is TGCGCCAGCAGCGACATAGGGCGAGGGAGGATAGGAAACACCATATATTTT.

This clonotype occurred a few times. J is TRBJ1-2 and V is TRBV30, with D possibly being TRBD1 (6 bases). Trimming shortened V by 3 bases and J by 7 bases, and 12 bases separated the two germline ends. From germline, CDR1 is GTSNPN and CDR2 SVGIG (reference sequence). This CDR3 region has 12 residues. The CDR3 is CAWRIGGLGYTF. DNA for the CDR3: TGTGCCTGGAGGATAGGGGGGCTTGGCTACACCTTC. Filled out from reference TRBV30 and TRBJ1-2, the complete variable domain reads SQTIHQWPATLVQPVGSPLSLECTVEGTSNPNLYWYRQAAGRGLQLLFYSVGIGQISSEVPQNLSASRPQDRQFILSSKKLLLSDSGFYLCAWRIGGLGYTFGSGTRLTVV.

This clonotype was counted a few times. The chain recombines TRBV4-1 with TRBJ1-1; D is unclear. V was pared by 1 base and J by 1 base, with 13 bases between. This CDR3 is built from 16 residues. In germline, CDR1 is MGHRA, CDR2 YSYEKL. The CDR3 region has the DNA TGCGCCAGCAGCCAAGCAATTGCTAGACAGAACACTGAAGCTTTCTTT. Translating it yields CASSQAIARQNTEAFF.

This clonotype was found a few times. The rearrangement uses TRBV6-4 and TRBJ2-3; D call uncertain. The CDR3 covers 13 residues. Trimming stripped 7 bases from V and 0 bases from J, with 8 bases between. CDR1 and CDR2 (germline): MRHNA, SNTAGT. The CDR3: CASKAPSTDTQYF. DNA of the CDR3: TGTGCCAGCAAAGCGCCTAGCACAGATACGCAGTATTTT.

The chain carries TRBV5-1 and TRBJ2-3, with D hard to call. Trimming removed 1 base from V and 3 bases from J, with 12 bases in between. The CDR3 length is 15 residues. Germline CDR1 is SGHRS and CDR2 is YFSETQ. CDR3 DNA: TGCGCCAGCAGCTTGCAAGAGCCAACTACAGATACGCAGTATTTT. This sequence encodes CASSLQEPTTDTQYF. Full variable domain (missing parts from reference TRBV5-1 and TRBJ2-3): KAGVTQTPRYLIKTRGQQVTLSCSPISGHRSVSWYQQTPGQGLQFLFEYFSETQRNKGNFPGRFSGRQFSNSRSEMNVSTLELGDSALYLCASSLQEPTTDTQYFGPGTRLTVL.

Of note for this clonotype: A read error is likely, as this CDR3 ends without the conserved phenylalanine or tryptophan. The chain employs TRBV25-1 and TRBJ2-7; the match to TRBD2 covers 8 bases. V dropped 0 bases and J dropped 4; count of bases not matched to a gene: 2. The length of the CDR3 is 14 residues. Germline V CDR1 and CDR2: MGHDK, SYGVNS. CDR3 bases: TGTGCCAGCAGTGAATATAGCGGGGAGTACGAGCAGTACCTC. It codes for CASSEYSGEYEQYL.

This clonotype was observed a handful of times. The chain carries TRBV5-1 and TRBJ1-6, with D unresolved. The CDR3 is made up of 15 amino acids. CDR1 and CDR2 (germline): SGHRS, YFSETQ. Trimming removed 0 bases at V and 6 bases at J, with 10 bases between. CDR3 DNA sequence: TGCGCCAGCAGCTTGGACGGAGACACTAATTCACCCCTCCACTTT. As protein: CASSLDGDTNSPLHF.

This sequence joins TRBV30 and TRBJ2-7; D is uncertain. Germline V gives CDR1 GTSNPN, CDR2 SVGIG (reference sequence). Trimming took 2 bases from V and 1 from J, leaving 6 bases between them. The CDR3 contains 12 residues. The CDR3 coding sequence is TGTGCCTGGAGTATAGGATCCTACGAGCAGTACTTC. This gives the protein CAWSIGSYEQYF.

The CDR3 nucleotides are TGTGCCAGCAGCTTAAACAGCGAAGAGACCCAGTACTTC. It encodes CASSLNSEETQYF. The gene calls are TRBV7-9 and TRBJ2-5; D is unclear. V was cut by 2 bases and J by 3 bases, with 7 bases left in between. The CDR3 length is 13 residues. Germline-derived CDR1 and CDR2 are SEHNR and FQNEAQ (reference sequence). Full variable domain (remainder filled in from reference TRBV7-9 and TRBJ2-5): DTGVSQNPRHKITKRGQNVTFRCDPISEHNRLYWYRQTLGQGPEFLTYFQNEAQLEKSRLLSDRFSAERPKGSFSTLEIQRTEQGDSAMYLCASSLNSEETQYFGPGTRLLVL.

V gene TRBV9 combines with J gene TRBJ2-1; tentative D call: TRBD2 (5 bases). Germline CDR1 is SGDLS and CDR2 is YYNGEE. The CDR3 contains 15 residues. The V gene lost 2 bases and the J gene lost 4 bases, with 13 bases spanning the gap. CDR3 residues: CASSVAAEEYNEQFF. CDR3 bases: TGTGCCAGCAGCGTTGCAGCGGAGGAATACAATGAGCAGTTCTTC.

This clonotype was observed a few times. The V and J genes are TRBV20-1 and TRBJ1-5; a possible D gene is TRBD1 (5 bases). The V end was cut by 6 bases, the J end by 5 bases, with 11 bases between. CDR1 is DFQATT, CDR2 SNEGSKA, per germline (reference sequence). The length of the CDR3 is 12 residues. CDR3 DNA: TGCAGTGCCCTCCAGGGCGATCAGCCCCAGCATTTT. Its translation: CSALQGDQPQHF.

This clonotype was seen more than once but under ten times. This rearrangement joins TRBV20-1 to TRBJ1-6; 7 bases line up with TRBD1. The germline CDR1 and CDR2 sequences are DFQATT and SNEGSKA (reference sequence). The CDR3 length is 17 residues. Trimming at V came to 0 bases and at J to 8 bases, leaving 13 bases not matched to a gene. The CDR3 protein is CSARDRISRGQDSPLHF. As DNA, the CDR3 is TGCAGTGCTAGAGATAGGATTAGTAGGGGGCAGGATTCACCCCTCCACTTT.

The chain has TRBV9 and TRBJ2-1; TRBD2 matches 9 bases. Looked up from germline, CDR1 is SGDLS and CDR2 is YYNGEE. Unmatched junction bases numbered 9, after V lost 0 bases and J lost 8 bases. This CDR3 spans 16 amino acids. CDR3 in amino acids: CASSVVPLAGGDEQFF. The CDR3 region has the DNA TGTGCCAGCAGCGTAGTCCCACTAGCGGGTGGAGATGAGCAGTTCTTC.